This section outlines one TCR beta chain sequence together with its context. Its matching antigen is unknown. This sample is drawn from a study of cytomegalovirus exposure and HLA in healthy donors. For the study at large: An early data release held 80 million or so unique TCRs from HLA-typed donors. Points from the study as a whole: The study recorded 150 to 200 TCR beta chains that were cytomegalovirus-associated.

The CDR3 spans 14 residues. Trimming removed 6 bases from V and 4 bases from J; junction bases left unmatched: 8. Looked up from germline, CDR1 is MNHNY and CDR2 is SVGAGI (reference sequence). 60 Vbeta and 13 Jbeta primers were used in PCR. The data were produced by immunoSEQ multiplex PCR, yet TCRdb's version contains in-frame clones alone and is incomplete. The repertoire holds approximately 160,000 clones, with about three quarters as singletons. The V and J genes are TRBV6-6 and TRBJ1-2; 7 positions agree with TRBD1. Sequencing input: PBMCs. This receptor was taken from a woman between 40 and 55 years old in good health and CMV-seropositive. In DNA, the CDR3 is TGTGCCAGCAGCCCGGACAGGTTCGGCTATGGCTACACCTTC. Protein: CASSPDRFGYGYTF.